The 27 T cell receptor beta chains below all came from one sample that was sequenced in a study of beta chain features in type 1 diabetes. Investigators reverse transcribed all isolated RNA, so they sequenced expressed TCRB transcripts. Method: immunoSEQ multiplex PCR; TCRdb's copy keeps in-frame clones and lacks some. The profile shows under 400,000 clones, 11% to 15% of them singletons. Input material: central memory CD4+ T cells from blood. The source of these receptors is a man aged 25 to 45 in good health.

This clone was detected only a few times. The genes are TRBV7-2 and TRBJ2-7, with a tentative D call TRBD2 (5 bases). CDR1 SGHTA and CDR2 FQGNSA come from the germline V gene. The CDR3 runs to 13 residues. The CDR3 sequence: CASSQESGFEQYV. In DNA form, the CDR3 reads TGCGCCAGCAGCCAAGAATCGGGGTTTGAGCAGTACGTC.

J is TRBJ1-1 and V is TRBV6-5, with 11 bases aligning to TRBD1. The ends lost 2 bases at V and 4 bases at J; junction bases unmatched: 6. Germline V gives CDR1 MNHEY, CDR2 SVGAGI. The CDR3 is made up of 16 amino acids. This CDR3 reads CASSYGGTGGGTEAFF. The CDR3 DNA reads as TGTGCCAGCAGTTACGGGGGGACAGGGGGAGGCACTGAAGCTTTCTTT.

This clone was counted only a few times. The chain's CDR3 is CASSRSRTETQYF. For the CDR3, the DNA is TGTGCCAGCTCACGGAGCAGGACAGAGACCCAGTACTTC. V and J are TRBV18 and TRBJ2-5; D is ambiguous. V gave up 4 bases and J gave up 4 bases, with 10 bases separating them. CDR1 is KGHSH, CDR2 LQKENI, per germline. This CDR3 has 13 residues.

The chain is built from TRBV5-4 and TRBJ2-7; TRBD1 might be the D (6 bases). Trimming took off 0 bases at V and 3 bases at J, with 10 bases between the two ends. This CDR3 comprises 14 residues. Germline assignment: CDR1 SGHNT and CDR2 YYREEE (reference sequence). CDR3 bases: TGTGCCAGCAGCTTGGCAGGGGACCTCTACGAGCAGTACTTC. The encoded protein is CASSLAGDLYEQYF.

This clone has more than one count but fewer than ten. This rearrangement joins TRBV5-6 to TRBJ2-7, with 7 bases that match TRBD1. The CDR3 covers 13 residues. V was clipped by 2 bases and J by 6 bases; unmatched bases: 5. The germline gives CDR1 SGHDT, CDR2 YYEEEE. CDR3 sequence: CASSFEQGSEQYV. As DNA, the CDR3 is TGTGCCAGCAGCTTTGAACAGGGGAGCGAGCAGTACGTC.

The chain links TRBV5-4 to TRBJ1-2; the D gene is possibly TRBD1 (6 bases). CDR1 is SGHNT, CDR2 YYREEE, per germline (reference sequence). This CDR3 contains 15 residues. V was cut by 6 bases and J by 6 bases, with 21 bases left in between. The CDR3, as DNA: TGTGCCAGCACAACGGACCGGGGGGCTAGTAATGGCTACACCTTC. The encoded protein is CASTTDRGASNGYTF.

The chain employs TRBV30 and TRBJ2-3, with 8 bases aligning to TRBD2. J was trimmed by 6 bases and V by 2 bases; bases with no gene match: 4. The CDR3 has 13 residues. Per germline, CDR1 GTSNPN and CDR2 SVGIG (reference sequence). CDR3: CAWSQREFDTQYF. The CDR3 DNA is TGTGCCTGGAGTCAGCGGGAGTTTGATACGCAGTATTTT.

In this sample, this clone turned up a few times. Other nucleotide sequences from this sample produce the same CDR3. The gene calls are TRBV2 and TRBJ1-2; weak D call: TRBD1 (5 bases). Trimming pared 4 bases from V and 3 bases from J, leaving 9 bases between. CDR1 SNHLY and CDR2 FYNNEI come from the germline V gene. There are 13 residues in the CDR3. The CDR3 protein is CASSGQLDYGYTF. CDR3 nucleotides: TGTGCCAGCAGTGGACAGCTAGACTATGGCTACACCTTC.

This CDR3 is CASRLGEVRGYTF. DNA of the CDR3: TGTGCCAGCAGGTTAGGGGAGGTTCGTGGCTACACCTTC. The chain carries TRBV5-6 and TRBJ1-2; D possibly corresponds to TRBD1 (5 bases). Per the germline V gene, CDR1 is SGHDT and CDR2 is YYEEEE. Trimming removed 5 bases from V and 7 bases from J, with 15 bases in between. This CDR3 region has 13 residues. Looking up the rest from reference TRBV5-6 and TRBJ1-2 gives the full variable domain: DAGVTQSPTHLIKTRGQQVTLRCSPKSGHDTVSWYQQALGQGPQFIFQYYEEEERQRGNFPDRFSGHQFPNYSSELNVNALLLGDSALYLCASRLGEVRGYTFGSGTRLTVV.

Here the CDR3 reads CASSSLFRDSSYEQYF. The CDR3 coding sequence is TGTGCCAGCAGCTCACTTTTCCGGGACTCGAGCTACGAGCAGTACTTC. The chain uses TRBV5-6 and TRBJ2-7, with a possible D match to TRBD2 (6 bases). The germline CDR1 and CDR2 sequences are SGHDT and YYEEEE. V was pared by 3 bases and J by 3 bases, with 19 bases between. The CDR3 has 16 amino acids.

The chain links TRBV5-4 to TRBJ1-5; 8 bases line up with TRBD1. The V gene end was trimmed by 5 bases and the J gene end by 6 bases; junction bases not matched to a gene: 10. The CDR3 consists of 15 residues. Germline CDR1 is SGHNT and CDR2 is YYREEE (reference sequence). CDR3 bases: TGTGCCAGCAGTAAACAGGGGGAGTTCGGTCAGCCCCAGCATTTT. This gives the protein CASSKQGEFGQPQHF.

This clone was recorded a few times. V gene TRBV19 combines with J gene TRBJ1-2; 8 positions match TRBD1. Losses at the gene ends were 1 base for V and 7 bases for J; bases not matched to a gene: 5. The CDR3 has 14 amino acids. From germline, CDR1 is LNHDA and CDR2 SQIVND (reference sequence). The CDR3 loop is CASSIVDRGSGYTF. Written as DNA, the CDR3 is TGTGCCAGTAGTATAGTCGACAGGGGATCTGGCTACACCTTC.

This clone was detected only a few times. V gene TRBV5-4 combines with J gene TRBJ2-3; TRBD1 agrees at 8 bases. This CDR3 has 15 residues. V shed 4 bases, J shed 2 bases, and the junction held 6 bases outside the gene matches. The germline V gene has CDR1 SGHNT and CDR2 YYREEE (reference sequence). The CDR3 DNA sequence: TGTGCCAGCAGCAGGGACAGGAGCTCCACAGATACGCAGTATTTT. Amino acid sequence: CASSRDRSSTDTQYF. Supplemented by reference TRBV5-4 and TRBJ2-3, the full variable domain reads ETGVTQSPTHLIKTRGQQVTLRCSSQSGHNTVSWYQQALGQGPQFIFQYYREEENGRGNFPPRFSGLQFPNYSSELNVNALELDDSALYLCASSRDRSSTDTQYFGPGTRLTVL.

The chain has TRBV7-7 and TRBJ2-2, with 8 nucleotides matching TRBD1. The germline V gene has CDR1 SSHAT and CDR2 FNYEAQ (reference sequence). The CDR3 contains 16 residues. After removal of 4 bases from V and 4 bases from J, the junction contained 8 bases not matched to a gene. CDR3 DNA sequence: TGTGCCAGCAGCTCTGCCAGGGGGCGCCGCACCGGGGAGCTGTTTTTT. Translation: CASSSARGRRTGELFF.

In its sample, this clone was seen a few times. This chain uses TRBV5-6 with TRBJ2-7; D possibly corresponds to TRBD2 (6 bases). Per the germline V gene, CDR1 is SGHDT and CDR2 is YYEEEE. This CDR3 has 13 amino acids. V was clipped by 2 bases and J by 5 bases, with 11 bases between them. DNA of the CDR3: TGTGCCAGCAGCTTACTCGGGGGTGACGAGCAGTACGTC. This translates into CASSLLGGDEQYV.

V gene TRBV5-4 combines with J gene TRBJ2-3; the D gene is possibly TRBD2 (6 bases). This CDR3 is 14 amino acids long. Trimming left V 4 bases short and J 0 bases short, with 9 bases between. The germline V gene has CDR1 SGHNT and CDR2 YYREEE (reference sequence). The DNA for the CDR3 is TGTGCCAGCAGCCCCGGGACTAGCACAGATACGCAGTATTTT. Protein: CASSPGTSTDTQYF.

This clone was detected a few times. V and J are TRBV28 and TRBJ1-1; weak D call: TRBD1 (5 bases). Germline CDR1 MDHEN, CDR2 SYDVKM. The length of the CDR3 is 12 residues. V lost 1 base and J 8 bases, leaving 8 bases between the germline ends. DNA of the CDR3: TGTGCCAGCAGTTTATTATCAGGGGAAGCTTTCTTT. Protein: CASSLLSGEAFF.

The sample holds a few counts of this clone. CDR3 residues: CASSLDRSTDTQYF. The CDR3, as DNA: TGTGCCAGCAGCTTGGACAGGAGCACAGATACGCAGTATTTT. This chain joins TRBV5-4 and TRBJ2-3; tentatively, D is TRBD1 (5 bases). V was clipped by 0 bases and J by 0 bases, with 5 bases between them. In germline, CDR1 is SGHNT, CDR2 YYREEE (reference sequence). The CDR3 is 14 residues long.

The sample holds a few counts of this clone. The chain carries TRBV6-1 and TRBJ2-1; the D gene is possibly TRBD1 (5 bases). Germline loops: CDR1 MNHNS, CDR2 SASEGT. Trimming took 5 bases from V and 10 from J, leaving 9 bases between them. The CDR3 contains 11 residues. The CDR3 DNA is TGTGCCAGCAGTTCAAACAGGGAGCAGTTCTTC. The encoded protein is CASSSNREQFF.

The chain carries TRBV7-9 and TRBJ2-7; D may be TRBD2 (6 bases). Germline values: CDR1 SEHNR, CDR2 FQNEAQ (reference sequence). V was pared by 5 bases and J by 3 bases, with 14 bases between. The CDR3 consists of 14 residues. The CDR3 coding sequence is TGTGCCAGCAGCCGGAGGGACGGAAGCTACGAGCAGTACTTC. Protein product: CASSRRDGSYEQYF. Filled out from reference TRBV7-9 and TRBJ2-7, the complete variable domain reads DTGVSQNPRHKITKRGQNVTFRCDPISEHNRLYWYRQTLGQGPEFLTYFQNEAQLEKSRLLSDRFSAERPKGSFSTLEIQRTEQGDSAMYLCASSRRDGSYEQYFGPGTRLTVT.

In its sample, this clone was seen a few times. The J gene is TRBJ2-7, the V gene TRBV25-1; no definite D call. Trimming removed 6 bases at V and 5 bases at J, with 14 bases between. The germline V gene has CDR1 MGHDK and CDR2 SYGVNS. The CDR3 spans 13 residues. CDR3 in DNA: TGTGCCAGCAGGGTTAGCAGAACCCACGAGCAGTACTTC. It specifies CASRVSRTHEQYF.

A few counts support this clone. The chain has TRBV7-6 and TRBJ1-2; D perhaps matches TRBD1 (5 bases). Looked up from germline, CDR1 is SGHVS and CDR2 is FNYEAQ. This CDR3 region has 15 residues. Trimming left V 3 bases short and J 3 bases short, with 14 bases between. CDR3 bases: TGTGCCAGCAGCTTTGGAGGGGCTCTTGACTATGGCTACACCTTC. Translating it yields CASSFGGALDYGYTF. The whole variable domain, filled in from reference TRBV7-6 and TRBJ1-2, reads GAGVSQSPRYKVTKRGQDVALRCDPISGHVSLYWYRQALGQGPEFLTYFNYEAQQDKSGLPNDRFSAERPEGSISTLTIQRTEQRDSAMYRCASSFGGALDYGYTFGSGTRLTVV.

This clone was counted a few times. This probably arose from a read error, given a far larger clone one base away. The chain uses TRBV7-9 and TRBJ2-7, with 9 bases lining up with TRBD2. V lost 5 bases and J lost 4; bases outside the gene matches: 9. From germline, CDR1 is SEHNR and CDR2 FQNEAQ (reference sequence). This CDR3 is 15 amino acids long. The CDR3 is CASSLSHSGSYEQYF. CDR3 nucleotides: TGTGCCAGCAGCCTATCCCATAGCGGGAGTTACGAGCAGTACTTC.

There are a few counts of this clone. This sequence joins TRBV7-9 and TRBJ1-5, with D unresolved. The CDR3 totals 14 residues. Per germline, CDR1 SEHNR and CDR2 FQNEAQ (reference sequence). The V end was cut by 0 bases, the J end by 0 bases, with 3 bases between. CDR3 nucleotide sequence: TGTGCCAGCAGCTTAGCGTATAGCAATCAGCCCCAGCATTTT. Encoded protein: CASSLAYSNQPQHF.

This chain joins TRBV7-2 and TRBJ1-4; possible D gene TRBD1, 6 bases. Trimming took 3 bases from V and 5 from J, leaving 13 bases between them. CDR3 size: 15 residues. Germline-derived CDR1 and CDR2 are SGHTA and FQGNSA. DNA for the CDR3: TGTGCCAGCAGCTTGTGGACAGAAAAAAATGAAAAACTGTTTTTT. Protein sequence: CASSLWTEKNEKLFF.

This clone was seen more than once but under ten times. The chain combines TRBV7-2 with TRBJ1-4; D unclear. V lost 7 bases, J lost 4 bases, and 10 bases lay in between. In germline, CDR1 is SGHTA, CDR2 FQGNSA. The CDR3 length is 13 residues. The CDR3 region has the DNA TGTGCCAGCACTATCGGGGTTAATGAAAAACTGTTTTTT. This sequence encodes CASTIGVNEKLFF.

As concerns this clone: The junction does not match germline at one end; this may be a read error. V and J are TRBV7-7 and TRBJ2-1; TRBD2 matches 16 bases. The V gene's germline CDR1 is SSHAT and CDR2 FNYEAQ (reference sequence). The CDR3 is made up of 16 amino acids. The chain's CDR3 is CASSRGLAGGGHEQFF. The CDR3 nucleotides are TGTGCTAGCAGCCGGGGACTAGCGGGAGGGGGGCATGAGCAGTTCTTC.